This T cell receptor (beta chain) was found in a study of T cell responses to AZD1222 COVID-19 vaccine (dated by TCRdb to the early 2020s). Regarding the research as a whole: A total of 230 to 250 trial participants underwent TCR sequencing, of whom about 210 received two doses of AZD1222 and about 26 received two doses of the MenACWY control vaccine. Enrollment into the trials was organized by age into subgroups of 18-55, 56-69 and 70-plus years, and those subgroups contained about 160, 30 and 59 TCR-sequenced participants, respectively. The paper's findings and limits, for the study overall: Most participants were white British and females outnumbered males, and the authors suggested that clonal diversity may have been underestimated. In the small 56-69-year group, the increase in depth fell short of significance, most likely because of low power. The vaccine-associated CD4 TCRs covered the entire spike protein, and the dominant responses fell in regions 160-218 and 743-854. Epitopes outside the regions mutated in the B.1.351 and B.1.1.7 variants were reportedly recognized by nearly half of the unique spike-specific TCRs. No day 14 peak-response samples were available, so repertoires were characterized only after the peak T cell response. Conclusions about previously exposed vaccinees are limited, since just a handful of AZD1222 recipients were seropositive for SARS-CoV-2 at baseline. Spike-specific TCR breadth and depth rose significantly after two AZD1222 doses compared with day 0 and with MenACWY recipients.

The CDR3 regions of human TCRbeta chains were analyzed by immunosequencing. In the authors' own workflow: Repertoire TCRs were matched against a reference library of SARS-CoV-2-specific TCRs generated with the MIRA antigen-specificity platform. Breadth was defined as the fraction of unique TCRs that were SARS-CoV-2-associated, and depth was defined as the fraction of total T cells that were SARS-CoV-2-associated. Using the MIRA data, each spike-specific TCR was assigned both to the spike region to which the TCR was reactive and to a CD4 or CD8 class. Log10-transformed breadth and depth values were compared by one-way ANOVA with Sidak's multiple comparisons tests. What TCRdb holds here is the immuneACCESS table cut down to in-frame rearrangements. Part of the clones is not present; checked against another copy, under half of the missing clones reflect an unresolved V gene, and the others are unexplained. V and J calls and clone size come straight from that table; D and trimming were deduced from the DNA. The sample data list approximately 83,000 clones, and about 93% of these were observed just once. The ten largest clones capture less than 5.5% of the sample.

The time point label here, explained by the study, means: baseline before first vaccination. The treatment or condition label for this specimen denotes: meningococcal conjugate vaccine given as trial control. Samples from vaccinated people were obtained from the UK trials COV001 and COV002, which included a single-blind randomized controlled phase 2/3 trial of AZD1222 (ChAdOx1 nCoV-19) in healthy adults. For TCRbeta chain sequencing, PBMC samples were collected from trial participants at day 0 and at day 28 after the second dose. Turning to this clone: Its recognized antigen is unknown. The input lacks base qualities; no much larger clone sits a single base away.

According to the germline V gene (reference sequence), CDR1 reads SEHNR and CDR2 reads FQNEAQ. The germline ends are 11 bases apart after V is trimmed by 7 bases and J by 5 bases. The CDR3, cysteine through phenylalanine, is 13 amino acids long. Kept here is only the CDR3 DNA, which spans 39 bases and is read in frame from base 1. Here the chain combines TRBV7-9 and TRBJ2-2; the D gene is possibly TRBD2, with 5 bases matching. The source of this sequence is an adult in good health. This material consisted of peripheral blood, taken on day 0 of MenACWY control vaccination. The CDR3 is CASTRTGTGELFF. The DNA reads as follows: TGTGCCAGCACGAGAACGGGAACCGGGGAGCTGTTTTTT.